A single sample is the source of the 22 T cell receptor beta chains below, sequenced in a study of T cells in Graves' hyperthyroidism and ophthalmopathy. RNA transcripts served as the template for amplifying TCR beta CDR3 regions. The TCR CDR3 was amplified in a first-round RT-PCR using the HTBI primer set. TCRdb fed the multiplex PCR reads into MiXCR, producing one record per CDR3 protein. This table has fewer than 800,000 distinct CDR3 sequences, 16% appearing once. Sequencing was carried out using blood. These receptors were obtained from a man between 18 and 35 years old with Graves' hyperthyroidism.

This clonotype was picked up many times. This chain joins TRBV20-1 and TRBJ2-5; 8 bases are a match to TRBD1. CDR1 DFQATT and CDR2 SNEGSKA come from the germline V gene (reference sequence). CDR3 length: 13 amino acids. V was clipped by 4 bases and J by 5 bases; unmatched bases: 6. CDR3 protein: CSATRQGRETQYF. The CDR3 DNA follows: TGCAGTGCTACCAGACAGGGGCGCGAGACCCAGTACTTC.

This clonotype has ten or more counts. The rearrangement uses TRBV20-1 and TRBJ2-3; TRBD2 matches 13 bases. J gave up 3 bases and V 6 bases, and 3 bases lay outside the gene matches. The CDR3 is made up of 14 amino acids. CDR1 and CDR2 from the germline V gene are DFQATT and SNEGSKA (reference sequence). CDR3 region: CSARLAGGTDTQYF. The CDR3 nucleotides are TGCAGTGCGCGACTAGCGGGAGGAACAGATACGCAGTATTTT.

J is TRBJ2-3 and V is TRBV6-1; D is ambiguous. The CDR3 has 15 amino acids. The germline V gene encodes CDR1 MNHNS and CDR2 SASEGT. Trimming took 7 bases from V and 0 from J, leaving 14 bases between them. The chain's CDR3 is CASMGIEPSTDTQYF. The CDR3 DNA reads TGTGCCAGCATGGGTATCGAACCTAGCACAGATACGCAGTATTTT.

The genes are TRBV2 and TRBJ2-1; tentatively, D is TRBD2 (5 bases). The CDR3 is 11 residues long. Germline values: CDR1 SNHLY, CDR2 FYNNEI. The germline V and J ends were trimmed by 6 bases and 14 bases, with 14 bases remaining between them. CDR3 loop: CASSELVNKFF. CDR3 nucleotides: TGTGCCAGCAGCGAACTAGTTAATAAGTTCTTC.

This clonotype was seen at least ten times. The rearrangement uses TRBV28 and TRBJ2-5; the D is unclear. V was shortened by 7 bases and J by 4 bases, with 10 bases between the two germline ends. The germline V gene encodes CDR1 MDHEN and CDR2 SYDVKM. The CDR3 covers 12 residues. This chain's CDR3 is CASKVFGETQYF. The CDR3 nucleotides read TGTGCCAGCAAGGTTTTCGGAGAGACCCAGTACTTC.

This clonotype was picked up many times. V is TRBV5-6 and J is TRBJ2-2, with 8 bases identical to TRBD1. The V segment lost 5 bases and the J segment 2 bases; nucleotides outside the gene matches: 5. This CDR3 region has 15 residues. The germline V gene encodes CDR1 SGHDT and CDR2 YYEEEE. The CDR3 DNA reads as TGTGCCAGCAGGTCAGGGGGCTATAACACCGGGGAGCTGTTTTTT. As protein: CASRSGGYNTGELFF.

The rearrangement links TRBV6-1 to TRBJ2-1; TRBD1 matches 8 bases. Germline V gene lookup returns CDR1 MNHNS and CDR2 SASEGT. The CDR3 runs to 16 residues. With V trimmed by 2 bases and J by 2 bases, 5 bases remained unmatched. The DNA for the CDR3 is TGTGCCAGCAGTGAACCGCGACAGGGGACCTACAATGAGCAGTTCTTC. It yields the protein CASSEPRQGTYNEQFF.

This sequence joins TRBV7-9 and TRBJ1-1; D gene uncertain. Germline CDR1 SEHNR, CDR2 FQNEAQ (reference sequence). Trimming pared 0 bases from V and 14 bases from J, leaving 19 bases between. This CDR3 contains 14 residues. CDR3 sequence: CASSLAARELKVFF. The CDR3 coding sequence is TGTGCCAGCAGCTTAGCCGCTCGGGAATTGAAAGTGTTCTTT.

The chain is built from TRBV30 and TRBJ2-7; 8 nucleotides agree with TRBD1. Germline V gene data show CDR1 as GTSNPN and CDR2 as SVGIG (reference sequence). CDR3 length: 13 amino acids. V trimming: 5 bases; J trimming: 0 bases; junction bases outside the gene matches: 3. CDR3 region: CAWGQGSSYEQYF. For the CDR3, the DNA is TGTGCCTGGGGACAGGGAAGCTCCTACGAGCAGTACTTC.

The chain uses TRBV11-3 and TRBJ2-1; no clear D gene. The CDR3 length is 16 residues. Trimming pared 3 bases from V and 5 bases from J, leaving 17 bases between. Looked up from germline, CDR1 is SGHNT and CDR2 is YENEEA. The CDR3 sequence: CASSFGAMRDNNEQFF. CDR3 in DNA: TGTGCCAGCAGCTTCGGCGCTATGCGAGATAACAATGAGCAGTTCTTC.

This clonotype has more than one count but fewer than ten. The gene calls are TRBV9 and TRBJ1-5; D unclear. Germline lookup yields CDR1 SGDLS and CDR2 YYNGEE. CDR3 size: 15 residues. The V and J ends lost 0 bases and 0 bases respectively, with 7 bases between them. CDR3 region: CASSVGVLSNQPQHF. CDR3 in DNA: TGTGCCAGCAGCGTAGGAGTGCTTAGCAATCAGCCCCAGCATTTT.

This clonotype has ten or more counts. The chain joins TRBV6-5 to TRBJ2-7, with unresolved D. Germline loops: CDR1 MNHEY, CDR2 SVGAGI. Deletions cut 0 bases from V and 0 bases from J, with 6 bases between. The CDR3 loop spans 14 amino acids. CDR3 sequence: CASSYSGYSYEQYF. CDR3 bases: TGTGCCAGCAGTTACTCGGGATACTCCTACGAGCAGTACTTC.

In this sample, this clonotype turned up a few times. The V gene is TRBV12-3 or TRBV12-4, the J gene TRBJ2-2; 7 bases align to TRBD2. This CDR3 region has 16 residues. The junction had 9 bases not matched to a gene; V was cut back by 7 bases and J by 1 base. The CDR3 region has the DNA TGTGCCAGCACTCCTGGGGCTAGCGGGAACACCGGGGAGCTGTTTTTT. Its translation is CASTPGASGNTGELFF.

This chain links TRBV10-3 with TRBJ1-2, with D perhaps TRBD1 (6 bases). The germline V gene encodes CDR1 ENHRY and CDR2 SYGVKD. Trimming took 3 bases from V and 1 from J, leaving 21 bases between them. The CDR3 runs to 18 residues. Written as DNA, the CDR3 is TGTGCCATCAGTGACTCCGTCCTCGGACAGAAGATTAACTATGGCTACACCTTC. The encoded protein is CAISDSVLGQKINYGYTF.

The genes are TRBV12-3 or TRBV12-4 and TRBJ2-1, with D hard to call. Trimming pared 0 bases from V and 2 bases from J, leaving 8 bases between. The CDR3 runs 15 residues. CDR3 protein: CASSLAGGTYNEQFF. CDR3 nucleotide sequence: TGTGCCAGCAGTTTAGCTGGTGGGACCTACAATGAGCAGTTCTTC.

The J gene is TRBJ2-1, the V gene TRBV20-1; D possibly uses TRBD1 or TRBD2 (5 bases each). This CDR3 has 12 residues. The ends were cut back, 0 bases at V and 9 bases at J, with 9 bases in the middle. Germline V CDR1 and CDR2: DFQATT, SNEGSKA (reference sequence). For the CDR3, the DNA is TGCAGTGCTAGAGAGGGACGGTCTGAGCAGTTCTTC. Translated: CSAREGRSEQFF.

This clonotype was counted a few times. This chain links TRBV29-1 with TRBJ2-1; 7 positions match TRBD1. This CDR3 comprises 14 residues. With V trimmed by 2 bases and J by 4 bases, 5 bases remained unmatched. Per germline, CDR1 SQVTM and CDR2 ANQGSEA. The CDR3, as DNA: TGCAGCGTTGAAAGGGGACAGCCTTACAATGAGCAGTTCTTC. Protein: CSVERGQPYNEQFF.

The chain combines TRBV3-1 with TRBJ1-1, with TRBD1 as a possible D gene (6 bases). Germline values: CDR1 LGHDT, CDR2 YNNKEL (reference sequence). The CDR3 spans 13 residues. Deletions cut 4 bases from V and 6 bases from J, with 12 bases between. The CDR3 loop reads CASSLGGDAEAFF. As DNA, the CDR3 is TGTGCCAGCAGCCTAGGGGGGGACGCTGAAGCTTTCTTT.

The sample holds many counts of this clonotype. V and J are TRBV12-3 or TRBV12-4 and TRBJ2-5, with TRBD1 as a possible D gene (6 bases). The ends were cut back, 3 bases at V and 5 bases at J, with 10 bases in the middle. This CDR3 has 13 amino acids. CDR3 loop: CASSLNRVETQYF. CDR3 sequence (DNA): TGTGCCAGCAGTTTGAACAGGGTCGAGACCCAGTACTTC.

This clonotype is a singleton in its sample. J is TRBJ2-1 and V is TRBV11-3; D not resolved. The CDR3 sequence is 14 residues long. The V end was cut by 1 base, the J end by 8 bases, with 12 bases between. CDR1 and CDR2 (germline): SGHNT, YENEEA. The CDR3 nucleotides read TGTGCCAGCAGCTTAGCCCCCGACTCACATGAGCAGTTCTTC. Encoded protein: CASSLAPDSHEQFF.

This chain uses TRBV28 with TRBJ1-1, with TRBD1 as a possible D gene (6 bases). With 6 bases removed from V and 3 bases from J, the gap between germline ends came to 8 bases. Per the germline V gene, CDR1 is MDHEN and CDR2 is SYDVKM. The CDR3 sequence is 12 residues long. The CDR3 bases are TGTGCCAGCAGAACAGGGTACACTGAAGCTTTCTTT. Translated, it gives CASRTGYTEAFF. The full variable domain, its missing parts supplied by reference TRBV28 and TRBJ1-1, is DVKVTQSSRYLVKRTGEKVFLECVQDMDHENMFWYRQDPGLGLRLIYFSYDVKMKEKGDIPEGYSVSREKKERFSLILESASTNQTSMYLCASRTGYTEAFFGQGTRLTVV.

The V call is TRBV6-6, the J call TRBJ1-2; D not certain. CDR1 MNHNY and CDR2 SVGAGI come from the germline V gene (reference sequence). The V end was cut by 0 bases, the J end by 7 bases, with 15 bases between. The CDR3 contains 15 residues. In DNA, the CDR3 is TGTGCCAGCAGTTACTCGATTTCAGGCATCGGTGGCTACACCTTC. Translated, it gives CASSYSISGIGGYTF.